These T cell receptor beta chains were read from a single sample in a study of cytomegalovirus exposure and HLA in healthy donors. Clones were read by immunoSEQ multiplex PCR, and TCRdb kept only the in-frame ones, dropping some. The sample yields 150,000 to 200,000 clones, roughly 80% seen once. The material sequenced was PBMCs. The receptors stem from a man under 40 in good health and CMV-seronegative. The CDR3 runs from the conserved cysteine through the conserved F or W. D genes are given only for firm matches. Size tells how often a clone was seen (once, few, many) or the class of an expanded clone, and some rows leave it out.

j_gene,v_gene,d_gene,abundance,CDR3nt,CDR3aa
TRBJ2-7,TRBV7-9,TRBD1,few,TGTGCCAGCAGCGTCCGGGACAGCCCCTACGAGCAGTACTTC,CASSVRDSPYEQYF
TRBJ2-5,TRBV9,TRBD1,once,TGTGCCAGCAACGCAGGGGGCATGGGGGAGACCCAGTACTTC,CASNAGGMGETQYF
TRBJ1-1,TRBV4-1,.,.,TGCGCCAGCAGCCAAGGGGTACGGGGTGGGACTGAGGCTTTCTTT,CASSQGVRGGTEAFF
TRBJ2-7,TRBV5-5,TRBD2,.,TGTGCCAGCAGCACGGGGACTAGCGGGTCCTACGAGCAGTACTTC,CASSTGTSGSYEQYF
TRBJ2-2,TRBV4-1,.,.,TGCGCCAGCAGAGCCGTTCGGGGTGGCACCGGGGAGCTGTTTTTT,CASRAVRGGTGELFF
TRBJ2-4,TRBV27,TRBD2,.,TGTGCCAGCGGAGCGGGGGGTGGAGCCAAAAACATTCAGTACTTC,CASGAGGGAKNIQYF
TRBJ1-1,TRBV28,.,.,TGTGCCAGCGCTTTCGCGGGCTTGAACACTGAAGCTTTCTTT,CASAFAGLNTEAFF
TRBJ2-3,TRBV6-6,.,.,TGTGCCAGCAGTTACGGACAGACAGATACGCAGTATTTT,CASSYGQTDTQYF
TRBJ2-1,TRBV11-3,TRBD1,.,TGTGCCAGCAGCCCAAGGAACCGGGACAGGGGCAGTGAGCAGTTCTTC,CASSPRNRDRGSEQFF
TRBJ2-3,TRBV7-9,.,once,TGTGCCAACGGGTCGACCGTTAGCACAGATACGCAGTATTTT,CANGSTVSTDTQYF
TRBJ1-4,TRBV30,TRBD1,.,TGTGCGTTAGGACAGGGTGGTGAAAAACTGTTTTTT,CALGQGGEKLFF
TRBJ2-3,TRBV9,TRBD2,.,TGTGCCAGCAGCCTCCGGGGTAGCGGGAGCACAGATACGCAGTATTTT,CASSLRGSGSTDTQYF
TRBJ1-5,TRBV7-9,TRBD1,.,TGTTCCAGCAGCTACGGACAGGCTAGCAATCAGCCCCAGCATTTT,CSSSYGQASNQPQHF
TRBJ1-2,TRBV28,.,.,TGTGCCAGCATTGGGGACATTAACTATGGCTACACCTTC,CASIGDINYGYTF
TRBJ1-6,TRBV9,.,.,TGTGCCAGCAGCGTATCCGACAGCCCCTATAATTCACCCCTCCACTTT,CASSVSDSPYNSPLHF
TRBJ1-2,TRBV28,.,.,TGTGCCAGCAGTTGGGGAGGAGGCTACACCTTC,CASSWGGGYTF
TRBJ2-3,TRBV28,.,.,TGTGCCAGCCACGGAGGAGGTACGCAGTATTTT,CASHGGGTQYF
TRBJ2-7,TRBV19,TRBD1,.,TGTGCCAGTAGTAGACACAGGACAGGGGGCTACGAGCAGTACTTC,CASSRHRTGGYEQYF
TRBJ1-1,TRBV5-5,.,.,TGTGCCAGCTTGGGGGGGGTAGTAACTGAAGCTTTCTTT,CASLGGVVTEAFF
TRBJ2-5,TRBV9,TRBD2,.,TGTGCCAGCAGCGTAAACGAACTAGCGGGTGGGCAAGAGACCCAGTACTTC,CASSVNELAGGQETQYF
TRBJ1-5,TRBV2,TRBD1,.,TGTGCCAGCAGTGAAATAACAGGGGATCAGCCCCAGCATTTT,CASSEITGDQPQHF
TRBJ1-1,TRBV29-1,.,.,TGCAGCGTTGAAGACAGGGAAGCTTTCTTT,CSVEDREAFF
TRBJ1-5,TRBV30,TRBD1,once,TGTGCCTGGAGTGCCTACCAGCCGACAGGGAAGATCAGCAATCAGCCCCAGCATTTT,CAWSAYQPTGKISNQPQHF
TRBJ2-7,TRBV7-3,TRBD2,.,TGTGCCAGCAGCTTAACGCCTAGCGGGAGGGGATCCTACGAGCAGTACTTC,CASSLTPSGRGSYEQYF
TRBJ2-7,TRBV5-6,TRBD1,.,TGTGCCAGCAGCTCTGGGACAGGGGCGTCCTACGAGCAGTACTTC,CASSSGTGASYEQYF
TRBJ2-7,TRBV7-9,TRBD2,.,TGTGCCAGCAGCATGCGACTAGCGGGAGACCAGTACTTC,CASSMRLAGDQYF
TRBJ2-2,TRBV4-2,TRBD2,.,TGTGCCAGCAGCCAAGCGGGCGGGGGACTAGCGGGAATGTCGGACACCGGGGAGCTGTTTTTT,CASSQAGGGLAGMSDTGELFF
TRBJ2-1,TRBV29-1,TRBD2,.,TGCAGCGTGGGGACTAGCTACAATGAGCAGTTCTTC,CSVGTSYNEQFF
TRBJ1-1,TRBV30,TRBD1,.,TGTGCCTGGAGACAGGGGCACGGGGAAAGAACTGAAGCTTTCTTT,CAWRQGHGERTEAFF
TRBJ2-3,TRBV7-9,TRBD2,.,TGTGCCAGCAGATTCGGACTAGCGGGGGGGATGAGCACAGATACGCAGTATTTT,CASRFGLAGGMSTDTQYF
TRBJ2-7,TRBV19,.,few,TGTGCCAGTAGTGTCAACAGGGCAAGGAGCTCCTACGAGCAGTACTTC,CASSVNRARSSYEQYF
TRBJ2-5,TRBV4-2,TRBD1,.,TGTGCCAGCAGCCAAGAGGGGACAGGCCAAGAGACCCAGTACTTC,CASSQEGTGQETQYF
TRBJ2-7,TRBV7-9,TRBD2,.,TGTGCCAGCAGCTTAGCTGGCAGCGGGGGGGACGTCTCCTACGAGCAGTACTTC,CASSLAGSGGDVSYEQYF
TRBJ1-4,TRBV18,.,.,TGTGCCAGCTCATCCGGGGAGGGCGCTAAACTGTTTTTT,CASSSGEGAKLFF
TRBJ2-1,TRBV6-5,.,.,TGTGCCAGCAGGGCCGGATCACAGCCGACAAATGAGCAGTTCTTC,CASRAGSQPTNEQFF
TRBJ2-7,TRBV7-9,TRBD1,.,TGTGCCCTCGGACAGGGACCCTACGAGCAGTACTTC,CALGQGPYEQYF
TRBJ1-3,TRBV5-8,TRBD1,.,TGTGCCAGCAGCCACGGGACAGGGTTGGGAAACACCATATATTTT,CASSHGTGLGNTIYF
TRBJ2-1,TRBV19,.,.,TGTGCCAGTAGTTCGTGGGCAGAGGGTGAGCAGTTCTTC,CASSSWAEGEQFF
TRBJ1-5,TRBV7-2,.,.,TGTGCCAGCAGCTTAGGAGGACAGAGCAATCAGCCCCAGCATTTT,CASSLGGQSNQPQHF
TRBJ2-3,TRBV7-9,.,.,TGTGCCAGCAGCTTAGTAGCAGGCACAGATACGCAGTATTTT,CASSLVAGTDTQYF
TRBJ1-5,TRBV7-9,.,.,TGTTCCAGCAGCAGAGCGGGTCAGCCCCAGCATTTT,CSSSRAGQPQHF
TRBJ2-5,TRBV11-2,TRBD1,.,TGTGCCAGCAGCTTATCCGGGACAGGGCAGGAGACCCAGTACTTC,CASSLSGTGQETQYF
TRBJ1-4,TRBV7-9,.,.,TGTGCCAGCAGTGAACAGGGCAATAATGAAAAACTGTTTTTT,CASSEQGNNEKLFF
TRBJ2-7,TRBV14,TRBD1,.,TGTGCCAGCAGTCCTCTAGACAGGGGTTCCTACGAGCAGTACTTC,CASSPLDRGSYEQYF
TRBJ1-3,TRBV7-8,.,once,TGTGCCAGCAGCTCTCTTACAGGGTCTGGAAACACCATATATTTT,CASSSLTGSGNTIYF
TRBJ2-3,TRBV6-4,TRBD2,.,TGTGCCAGCATCGGAGCGGGAGAATGCACAGATACGCAGTATTTT,CASIGAGECTDTQYF
TRBJ2-1,TRBV2,TRBD2,once,TGTGCCAGACTCGAAGCGGGAGTTAATGAGCAGTTCTTC,CARLEAGVNEQFF
TRBJ1-4,TRBV15,TRBD1,once,TGTGCCACCAGCAGAGACGGGACAGGAGCCCCTAATGAAAAACTGTTTTTT,CATSRDGTGAPNEKLFF
TRBJ2-7,TRBV5-4,TRBD1,.,TGTGCCAGCAGCTCTACTGGGACAGGTCGATACGAGCAGTACTTC,CASSSTGTGRYEQYF
TRBJ2-7,TRBV10-3,TRBD2,once,TGTGCCACAAATAGCGGGGGACCCTACGAGCAGTACTTC,CATNSGGPYEQYF
TRBJ2-2,TRBV18,.,.,TGTGCCAGCTCTCTATACACCGGGGAGCTGTTTTTT,CASSLYTGELFF
TRBJ2-7,TRBV29-1,.,.,TGCAGCGCAGGACACTCCTACGAGCAGTACTTC,CSAGHSYEQYF
TRBJ2-3,TRBV28,TRBD2,.,TGTGCCAGCAGTTTAGAACTAGCGGCTAGTAGCACAGATACGCAGTATTTT,CASSLELAASSTDTQYF
TRBJ1-1,TRBV28,TRBD1,.,TGTGCCAGCAGTTCAGGACAGGGAAGGACTGAAGCTTTCTTT,CASSSGQGRTEAFF